This T cell receptor (beta chain) is drawn from a study of read filtering for tumor transcriptome and immune sequencing. From roughly 390 ng of RNA, a library with molecular barcoded alpha/delta and beta/gamma adaptors was made. MiXCR, applied by TCRdb to the reads, yields one record per CDR3 protein. The sample carries some 46,000 distinct CDR3 sequences, approximately 12% recorded once. This clonotype was seen ten or more times. Every patient had bone marrow sampled while the disease was active. The CDR3 consists of 13 residues. CDR1 is SQVTM and CDR2 is ANQGSEA in the germline V gene. V lost 6 bases and J 0 bases, leaving 9 bases between the germline ends.

The sequenced material came from a population of CD138-negative cells sorted from bone marrow. The chain couples TRBV29-1 to TRBJ1-5, with D tentatively TRBD1 (6 bases). This TCR came from a donor at least 40 years old with multiple myeloma. CDR3 sequence: CSVRQDSNQPQHF. DNA of the CDR3: TGCAGCGTCCGACAGGATAGCAATCAGCCCCAGCATTTT.